This T cell receptor (beta chain) was recorded in a study of beta chain features in type 1 diabetes (dated by TCRdb to the late 2010s). For context, the study as a whole: No differences in mean age, gender distribution, total cell number or subset yield were found between patients and healthy donors. A total of some 110 million sorted cells were examined across all samples, and the number of cells per subset was strongly correlated with RNA yield. The study compared TCRB repertoires of sorted circulating CD4+ T cell subsets between recently diagnosed type 1 diabetes patients and matched healthy donors. Regulatory and stem cell-like memory subsets were isolated from only 8 patients and roughly 8 healthy donors, whereas naive and central memory subsets came from all 28 donors. General findings and caveats noted by the study authors: Because cDNA rather than genomic DNA was sequenced, highly expressing activated cells could have been over-represented, although no difference in activation and CD3 levels was found between groups. Type 1 diabetes patients showed a moderate but significant shortening of TCRB CDR3 length in all four CD4+ subsets. Shorter templates might have been favored by PCR, but patient and control samples were amplified and corrected together, so both groups would have been affected equally by any skew. Only small numbers of individuals were included in the HLA sub-analyses, which left unresolved whether HLA type had any influence on TCRB rearrangement. At VDJ recombination sites, type 1 diabetes patients had fewer insertions and more deleted nucleotides, which implies abnormalities in thymic rearrangement. The naive, central memory and regulatory TCRB repertoires appeared to resemble one another more closely among patients than among healthy donors.

On this clone itself: Its antigen remains undetermined. No base quality information exists; no much larger clone differs at one position.

A single peripheral blood draw of about 120 mL on average was collected from each donor into heparinised tubes. A BD FACSAria II and a panel including CD45RO, CCR7, CD25, CD127, CD95 and CD27 were used to sort naive, central memory, regulatory and stem cell-like memory CD4+ T cells. A purity above 98% was achieved for all sorted populations. PBMCs were isolated immediately by Lymphoprep density gradient centrifugation and stained directly without culture. So that batch effects would be minimized, each experiment stained and sorted samples in pairs, pairing one healthy donor with one patient. All of the isolated RNA was reverse transcribed with the High Capacity cDNA Reverse Transcription Kit, so expressed TCRB transcripts were sequenced. Naive, central memory and regulatory T cell samples underwent deep immunoSEQ sequencing, averaging about 3.57 million total reads per sample. Sorted cells were lysed in RLT buffer and RNA was extracted with DNase-treated RNeasy Micro or Mini kits, depending on cell number. Each cell subset was processed separately to prevent cross-contamination, with patient and healthy donor samples processed together. The immunoSEQ multiplex PCR was used to amplify TCRB sequences from cDNA, yielding 87-bp fragments that span the CDR3 region. Amplicons were sequenced on the Illumina HiSeq platform. In the authors' own workflow: Synthetic template baselines were used to correct PCR bias computationally, reads within Hamming distance 2 were collapsed together, and singletons that could not be merged were discarded. By aligning reads against IMGT, V, D and J genes, CDR3 length, and insertions or deletions at six rearrangement sites were assigned. Clonotype counts were normalized to sorted cell number within each subset before computing true diversity and Gini coefficients with the tcR R package. The overlap coefficient, calculated on TCRB nucleotide sequences, was used to measure repertoire sharing. Here the immuneACCESS table is served through TCRdb, limited to in-frame sequences with V and J called. Missing clones are a known gap in these copies; in checked studies unresolved V genes cover under half, and the rest lacks a known reason. V, J and clone size reflect that table, while D and trimming were determined from the DNA. Within this sample are about 240,000 clones, with roughly 30% of them counted one time only. Roughly 4% of the sample comes from the top ten.

According to the germline V gene, CDR1 reads MDHEN and CDR2 reads SYDVKM. The cysteine opens and the phenylalanine closes a CDR3 of 15 amino acids. The DNA shown is the 45-base CDR3, in frame from base 1. Trimming at the junction amounts to 2 bases on V and 5 bases on J, and the germline ends lie 13 bases apart. Input material: central memory CD4+ T cells from blood. This receptor was obtained from a man aged 30 to 45 in good health. The receptor chain draws on TRBV28 and TRBJ2-1; the D gene is perhaps TRBD1 or TRBD2, each of them matching over 6 bases. The sequenced DNA: TGTGCCAGCAGTTTAGGACGAGGGGGGAACAATGAGCAGTTCTTC. Its translation is CASSLGRGGNNEQFF.